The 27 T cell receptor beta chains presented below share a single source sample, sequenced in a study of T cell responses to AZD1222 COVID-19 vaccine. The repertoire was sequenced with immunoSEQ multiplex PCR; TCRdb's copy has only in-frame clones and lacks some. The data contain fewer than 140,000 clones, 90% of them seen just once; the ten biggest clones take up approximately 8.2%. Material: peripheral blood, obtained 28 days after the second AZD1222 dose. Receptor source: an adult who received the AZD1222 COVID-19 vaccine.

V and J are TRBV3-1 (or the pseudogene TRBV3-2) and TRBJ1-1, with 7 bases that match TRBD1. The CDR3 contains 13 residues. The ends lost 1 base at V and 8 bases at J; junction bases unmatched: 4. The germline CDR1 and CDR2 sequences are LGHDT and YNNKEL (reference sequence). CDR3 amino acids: CASSQVGTVEAFF. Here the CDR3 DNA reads TGTGCCAGCAGCCAAGTGGGGACAGTCGAAGCTTTCTTT.

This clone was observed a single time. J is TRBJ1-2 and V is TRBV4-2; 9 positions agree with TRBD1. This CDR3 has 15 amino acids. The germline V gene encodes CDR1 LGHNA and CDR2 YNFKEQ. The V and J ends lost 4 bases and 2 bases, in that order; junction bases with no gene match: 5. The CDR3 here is CASSRRTGDNYGYTF. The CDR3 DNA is TGTGCCAGCAGCCGACGGACAGGGGACAACTATGGCTACACCTTC.

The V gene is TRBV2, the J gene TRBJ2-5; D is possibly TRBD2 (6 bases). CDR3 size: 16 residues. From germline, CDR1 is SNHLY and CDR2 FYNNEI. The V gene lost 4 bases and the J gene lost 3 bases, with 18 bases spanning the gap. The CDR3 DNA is TGTGCCAGCAGTGCCCCGGAGGGCGGGGCCAAAGAGACCCAGTACTTC. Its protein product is CASSAPEGGAKETQYF. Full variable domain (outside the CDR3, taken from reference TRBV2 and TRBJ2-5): EPEVTQTPSHQVTQMGQEVILRCVPISNHLYFYWYRQILGQKVEFLVSFYNNEISEKSEIFDDQFSVERPDGSNFTLKIRSTKLEDSAMYFCASSAPEGGAKETQYFGPGTRLLVL.

In DNA form, the CDR3 reads TGTGCCAGCAGCTTATCCCGGACAGGGGGATCTGGCTACACCTTC. Encoded protein: CASSLSRTGGSGYTF. The chain employs TRBV7-2 and TRBJ1-2; 10 bases are a match to TRBD1. Germline V gene lookup returns CDR1 SGHTA and CDR2 FQGNSA. With V trimmed by 2 bases and J by 7 bases, 7 bases remained unmatched. This CDR3 region has 15 residues.

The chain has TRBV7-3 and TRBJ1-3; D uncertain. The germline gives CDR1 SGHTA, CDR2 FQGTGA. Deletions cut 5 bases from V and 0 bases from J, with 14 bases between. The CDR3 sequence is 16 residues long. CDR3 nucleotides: TGTGCCAGCAGCCTACGGACCGGTAACTCTGGAAACACCATATATTTT. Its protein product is CASSLRTGNSGNTIYF.

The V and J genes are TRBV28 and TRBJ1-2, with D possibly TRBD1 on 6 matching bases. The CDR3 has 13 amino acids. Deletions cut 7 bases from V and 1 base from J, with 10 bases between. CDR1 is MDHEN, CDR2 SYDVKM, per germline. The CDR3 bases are TGTGCCAGCACTCTAGGGGGTAACTATGGCTACACCTTC. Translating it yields CASTLGGNYGYTF.

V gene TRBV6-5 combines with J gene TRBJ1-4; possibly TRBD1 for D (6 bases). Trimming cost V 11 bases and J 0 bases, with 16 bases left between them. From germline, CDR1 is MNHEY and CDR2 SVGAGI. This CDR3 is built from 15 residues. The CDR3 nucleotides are TGTGCCCGGAACTCCAGGGGACCAACTAATGAAAAACTGTTTTTT. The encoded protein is CARNSRGPTNEKLFF.

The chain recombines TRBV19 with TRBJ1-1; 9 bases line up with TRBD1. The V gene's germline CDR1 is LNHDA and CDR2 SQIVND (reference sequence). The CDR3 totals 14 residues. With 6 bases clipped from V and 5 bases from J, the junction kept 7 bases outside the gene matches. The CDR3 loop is CASSWGQGGTEAFF. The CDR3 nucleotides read TGTGCCAGTAGCTGGGGACAGGGTGGAACTGAAGCTTTCTTT.

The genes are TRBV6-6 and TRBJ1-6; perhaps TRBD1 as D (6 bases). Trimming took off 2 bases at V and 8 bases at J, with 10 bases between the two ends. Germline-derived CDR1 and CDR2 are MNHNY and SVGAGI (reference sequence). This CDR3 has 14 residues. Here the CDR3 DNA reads TGTGCCAGCAGTTACACACACAGGGATTCACCCCTCCACTTT. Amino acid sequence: CASSYTHRDSPLHF.

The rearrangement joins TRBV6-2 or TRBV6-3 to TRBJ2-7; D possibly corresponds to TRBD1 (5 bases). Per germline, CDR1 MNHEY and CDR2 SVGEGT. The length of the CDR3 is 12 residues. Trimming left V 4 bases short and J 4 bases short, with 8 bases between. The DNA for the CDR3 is TGTGCCAGCAGTTTAGGGGCTTACGAGCAGTACTTC. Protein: CASSLGAYEQYF.

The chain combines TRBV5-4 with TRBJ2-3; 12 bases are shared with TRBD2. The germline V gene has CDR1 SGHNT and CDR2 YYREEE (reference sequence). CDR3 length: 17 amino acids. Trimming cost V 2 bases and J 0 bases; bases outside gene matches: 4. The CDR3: CASSFRLAGASTDTQYF. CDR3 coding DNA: TGTGCCAGCAGCTTCCGACTAGCGGGGGCTAGCACAGATACGCAGTATTTT.

CDR3 bases: TGTGCCAGCGAGTTGATCGGCACAGATACGCAGTATTTT. Amino acid sequence: CASELIGTDTQYF. This chain links TRBV2 with TRBJ2-3; D gene ambiguous. Trimming took 8 bases from V and 1 from J, leaving 10 bases between them. Germline-derived CDR1 and CDR2 are SNHLY and FYNNEI. The length of the CDR3 is 13 residues. Full variable domain (missing parts from reference TRBV2 and TRBJ2-3): EPEVTQTPSHQVTQMGQEVILRCVPISNHLYFYWYRQILGQKVEFLVSFYNNEISEKSEIFDDQFSVERPDGSNFTLKIRSTKLEDSAMYFCASELIGTDTQYFGPGTRLTVL.

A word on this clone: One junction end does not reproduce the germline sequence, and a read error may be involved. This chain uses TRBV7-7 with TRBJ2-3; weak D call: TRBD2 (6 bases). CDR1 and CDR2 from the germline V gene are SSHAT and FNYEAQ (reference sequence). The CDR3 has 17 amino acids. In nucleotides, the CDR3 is TGTGCTAGCAGCTTGGGGGACGAGGCTAGCGGCACAGATACGCAGTATTTT. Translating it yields CASSLGDEASGTDTQYF.

This CDR3 is CASSLVGGNTEAFF. DNA for the CDR3: TGTGCCAGCAGCTTGGTGGGCGGGAACACTGAAGCTTTCTTT. The rearrangement links TRBV5-4 to TRBJ1-1; D is unresolved. The CDR3 runs to 14 residues. V lost 0 bases and J 1 base, leaving 7 bases between the germline ends. Germline V gene lookup returns CDR1 SGHNT and CDR2 YYREEE (reference sequence).

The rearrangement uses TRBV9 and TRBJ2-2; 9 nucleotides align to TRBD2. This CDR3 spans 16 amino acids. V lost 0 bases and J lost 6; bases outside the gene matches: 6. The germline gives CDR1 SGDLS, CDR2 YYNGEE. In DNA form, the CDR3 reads TGTGCCAGCAGCGTAGGGGGGACTAGCTCAGCCGGGGAGCTGTTTTTT. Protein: CASSVGGTSSAGELFF.

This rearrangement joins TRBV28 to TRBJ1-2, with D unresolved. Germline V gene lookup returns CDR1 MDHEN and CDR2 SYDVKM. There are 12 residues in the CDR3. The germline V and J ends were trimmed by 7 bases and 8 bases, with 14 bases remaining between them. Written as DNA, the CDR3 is TGTGCCAGCAACTACGGGCGCTACGGCTACACCTTC. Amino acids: CASNYGRYGYTF.

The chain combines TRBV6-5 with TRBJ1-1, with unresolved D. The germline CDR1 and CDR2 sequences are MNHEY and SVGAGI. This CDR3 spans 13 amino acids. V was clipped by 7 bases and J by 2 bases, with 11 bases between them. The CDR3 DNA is TGTGCCAGCACCTCGGGGAGAAACACTGAAGCTTTCTTT. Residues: CASTSGRNTEAFF.

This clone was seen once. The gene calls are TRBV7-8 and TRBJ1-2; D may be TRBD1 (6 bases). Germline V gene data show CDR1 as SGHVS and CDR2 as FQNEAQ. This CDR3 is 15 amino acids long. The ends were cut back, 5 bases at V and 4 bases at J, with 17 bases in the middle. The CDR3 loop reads CASSPPGQLPYGYTF. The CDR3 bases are TGTGCCAGCAGCCCCCCGGGACAATTGCCCTATGGCTACACCTTC.

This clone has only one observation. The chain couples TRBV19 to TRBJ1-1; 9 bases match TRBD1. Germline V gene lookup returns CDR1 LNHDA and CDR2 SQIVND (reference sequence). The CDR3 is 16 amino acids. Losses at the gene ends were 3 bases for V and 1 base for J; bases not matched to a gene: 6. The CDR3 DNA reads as TGTGCCAGTAGTATTGGAACAGGGGGCGAGAACACTGAAGCTTTCTTT. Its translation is CASSIGTGGENTEAFF.

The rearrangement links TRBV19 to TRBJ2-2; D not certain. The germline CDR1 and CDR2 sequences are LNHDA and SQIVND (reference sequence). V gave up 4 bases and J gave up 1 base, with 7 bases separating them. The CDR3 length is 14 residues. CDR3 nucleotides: TGTGCCAGTAGTACCGCGGAGAACACCGGGGAGCTGTTTTTT. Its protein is CASSTAENTGELFF.

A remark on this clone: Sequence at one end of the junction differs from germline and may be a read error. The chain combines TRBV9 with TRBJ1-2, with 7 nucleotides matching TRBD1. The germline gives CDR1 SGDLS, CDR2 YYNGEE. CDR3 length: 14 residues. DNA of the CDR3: TGTGCCAGCAGCGTAACGGGTTCCGGGACAGATCCCAACTTC. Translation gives CASSVTGSGTDPNF.

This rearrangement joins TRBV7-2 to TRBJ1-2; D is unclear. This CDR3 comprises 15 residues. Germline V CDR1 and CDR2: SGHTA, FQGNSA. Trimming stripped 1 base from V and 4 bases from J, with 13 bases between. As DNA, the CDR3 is TGTGCCAGCAGCTTAGTAATTCCCTCCGGCTATGGCTACACCTTC. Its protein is CASSLVIPSGYGYTF.

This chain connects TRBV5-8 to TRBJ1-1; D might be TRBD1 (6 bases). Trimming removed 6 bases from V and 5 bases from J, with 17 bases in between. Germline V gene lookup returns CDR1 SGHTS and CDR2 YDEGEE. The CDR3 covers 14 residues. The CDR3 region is CASMARTGKTEAFF. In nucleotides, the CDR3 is TGTGCCAGCATGGCTCGTACAGGGAAGACTGAAGCTTTCTTT.

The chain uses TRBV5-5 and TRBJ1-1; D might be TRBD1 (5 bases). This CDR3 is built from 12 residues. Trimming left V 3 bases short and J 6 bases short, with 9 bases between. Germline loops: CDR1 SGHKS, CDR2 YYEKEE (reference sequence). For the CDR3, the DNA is TGTGCCAGCAGCTATGTGGGGGCTGAAGCTTTCTTT. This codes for CASSYVGAEAFF.

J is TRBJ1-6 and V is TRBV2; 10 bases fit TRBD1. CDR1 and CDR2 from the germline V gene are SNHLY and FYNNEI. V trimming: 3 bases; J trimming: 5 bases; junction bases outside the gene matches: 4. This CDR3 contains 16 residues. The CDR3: CASSEQGTGDNSPLHF. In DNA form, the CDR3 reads TGTGCCAGCAGTGAGCAGGGGACAGGGGATAATTCACCCCTCCACTTT.

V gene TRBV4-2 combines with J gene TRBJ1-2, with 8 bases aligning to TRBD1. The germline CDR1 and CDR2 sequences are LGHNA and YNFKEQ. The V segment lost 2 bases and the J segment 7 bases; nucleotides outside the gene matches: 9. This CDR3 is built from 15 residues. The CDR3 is CASSQSGGVSRGYTF. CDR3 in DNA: TGTGCCAGCAGCCAATCAGGGGGCGTCTCGCGTGGCTACACCTTC.

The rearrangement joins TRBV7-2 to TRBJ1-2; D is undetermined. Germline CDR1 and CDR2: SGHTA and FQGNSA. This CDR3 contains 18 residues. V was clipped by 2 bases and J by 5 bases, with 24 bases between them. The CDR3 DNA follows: TGTGCCAGCAGCTTACACCACCGCAACCGTATAGGTCCATATGGCTACACCTTC. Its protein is CASSLHHRNRIGPYGYTF.